This TCR beta chain was identified in a study of TIL therapy for anti-PD-1-resistant metastatic lung cancer. For the study at large: Half of patients were current or former smokers. Study-level results: Patients were highly selected, enriched for treatment-naive, never-smoker and oncogene-addicted cases.

CDR1 is SGHNT, CDR2 YENEEA, per germline. This CDR3 is built from 15 residues. V was cut by 5 bases and J by 2 bases, with 16 bases left in between. Time point: pre-treatment sample, taken before nivolumab and TIL therapy. This clone was seen a few times. What it recognizes is unknown. This was the immunoSEQ v3 assay. Libraries were sequenced to around 2 million read pairs (survey) or roughly 4.5-6.5 million (deep). Only in-frame clones appear in the TCRdb table, and some are missing; sequencing was by immunoSEQ multiplex PCR. The table shows about 19,000 clones, with about 80% occurring only once. The source was blood, collected at baseline. The sequence derives from a person aged 25 to 85 with non-small cell lung cancer. The V call is TRBV11-3, the J call TRBJ2-7; D is undetermined. CDR3 region: CASSKRLSPTYEQYF. The DNA for the CDR3 is TGTGCCAGCAGCAAGAGACTGTCCCCAACCTACGAGCAGTACTTC.